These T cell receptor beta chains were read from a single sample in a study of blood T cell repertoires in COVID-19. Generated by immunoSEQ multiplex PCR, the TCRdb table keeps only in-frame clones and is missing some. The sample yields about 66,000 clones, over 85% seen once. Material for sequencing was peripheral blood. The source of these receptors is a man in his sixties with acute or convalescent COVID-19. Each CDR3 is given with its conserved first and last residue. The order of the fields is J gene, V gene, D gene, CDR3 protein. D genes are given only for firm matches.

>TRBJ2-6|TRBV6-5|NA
CASSSSGQRANVLTF
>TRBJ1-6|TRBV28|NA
CASSPSRGNLNSPLHF
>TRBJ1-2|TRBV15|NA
CATSAGSGLRGYTF
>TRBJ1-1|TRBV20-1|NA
CSASNRDITYPHEAFF
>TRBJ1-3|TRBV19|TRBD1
CASSPRTGHSGNTIYF
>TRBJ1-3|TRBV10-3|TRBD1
CAIREPGQSSGNTIYF
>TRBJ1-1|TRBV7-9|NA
CASSLANGGTEAFF
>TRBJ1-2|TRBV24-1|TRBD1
CATSDFGDRGYTF
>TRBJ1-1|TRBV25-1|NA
CASSEIIWGRAEAFF
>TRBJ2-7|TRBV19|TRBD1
CASSIAGQLGSYEQYF
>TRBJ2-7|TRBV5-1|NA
CASRPTGWTRSYEQYF
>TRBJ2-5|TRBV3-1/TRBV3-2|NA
CASSHTMAEETQYF
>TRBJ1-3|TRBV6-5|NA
CASSYSETPGNTIYF
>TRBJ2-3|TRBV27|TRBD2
CASSSPTSGATDTQYF
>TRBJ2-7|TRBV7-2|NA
CASRQQQGGYEQYF
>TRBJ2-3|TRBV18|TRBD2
CASSAGGPTDTQYF
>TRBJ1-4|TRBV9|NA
CASSVGGRANEKLFF
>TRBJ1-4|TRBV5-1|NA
CASSIQYRAPNEKLFF
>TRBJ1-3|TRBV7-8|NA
CASSYSQGGNTIYF
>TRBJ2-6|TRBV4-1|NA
CASSQDQGGISGANVLTF
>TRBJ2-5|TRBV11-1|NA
CASSSLAGSGSELQYF
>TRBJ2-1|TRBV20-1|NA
CSASQGNEQFF
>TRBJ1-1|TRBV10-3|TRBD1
CAISDPGQGAEAFF
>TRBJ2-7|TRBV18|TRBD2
CASSPGGDSSYEQYF
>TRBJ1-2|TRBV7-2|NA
CASSPPQTPNYGYTF
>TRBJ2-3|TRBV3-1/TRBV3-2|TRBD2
CASSQDAGLAGDTQYF
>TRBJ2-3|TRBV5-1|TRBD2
CASSFSGGSGDTQYF
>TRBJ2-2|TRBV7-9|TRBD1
CASSSGQGAQRNTGELFF
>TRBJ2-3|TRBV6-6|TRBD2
CASSPSVYSGGAETDTQYF
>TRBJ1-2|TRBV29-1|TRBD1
CSVSPSTGGFAHGYTF
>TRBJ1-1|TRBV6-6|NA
CASSYAGSVNTEAFF
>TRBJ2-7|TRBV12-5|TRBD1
CASGLAVSGTGFYEQYF
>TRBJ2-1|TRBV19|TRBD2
CASSPASGGGNEQFF